The 18 T cell receptor beta chains below come from one sample, sequenced in a study of somatic mutations in cytotoxic T cells in rheumatoid arthritis. Only in-frame clones appear in the TCRdb table, and some are missing; sequencing was by immunoSEQ multiplex PCR. The sample lists 2,500 to 3,500 clones; 85% to 90% were seen once. The sample consisted of CD8+ T cells sorted from blood. These receptors came from a woman aged 55-70 years with rheumatoid arthritis.

V is TRBV13 and J is TRBJ1-1; D gene unclear. The V gene's germline CDR1 is PRHDT and CDR2 FYEKMQ (reference sequence). V lost 2 bases and J lost 2, with 6 bases in between. This CDR3 is 13 amino acids long. The CDR3 DNA is TGTGCCAGCAGCTTATCGCTAAACACTGAAGCTTTCTTT. Its translation: CASSLSLNTEAFF. The whole variable domain, filled in from reference TRBV13 and TRBJ1-1, reads AAGVIQSPRHLIKEKRETATLKCYPIPRHDTVYWYQQGPGQDPQFLISFYEKMQSDKGSIPDRFSAQQFSDYHSELNMSSLELGDSALYFCASSLSLNTEAFFGQGTRLTVV.

The CDR3 loop reads CASSGPRGDYGYTF. The CDR3 nucleotides are TGTGCCAGCAGTGGCCCCAGGGGAGACTATGGCTACACCTTC. V is TRBV25-1 and J is TRBJ1-2, with D possibly TRBD1 on 6 matching bases. V lost 4 bases to trimming and J lost 3 bases, with 12 bases between them. Per germline, CDR1 MGHDK and CDR2 SYGVNS. This CDR3 is 14 amino acids long.

The chain couples TRBV6-7 to TRBJ1-1; no clear D gene. TRBV6-7 is placed among ORFs of uncertain function. V was clipped by 11 bases and J by 0 bases, with 10 bases between them. The CDR3 has 12 residues. CDR3 in amino acids: CALVSVNTEAFF. The CDR3 DNA sequence: TGTGCCCTTGTCTCAGTGAACACTGAAGCTTTCTTT.

The genes are TRBV7-2 and TRBJ1-2; D remains ambiguous. The CDR3 covers 13 residues. In germline, CDR1 is SGHTA, CDR2 FQGNSA. V shed 3 bases and J shed 8 bases, with 13 bases lying between them. The CDR3 nucleotides read TGTGCCAGCAGCTTCATAGGATCGGAGGGCTACACCTTC. Its protein is CASSFIGSEGYTF.

The V gene is TRBV7-6, the J gene TRBJ2-2, with 15 bases lining up with TRBD2. The CDR3 extends over 18 amino acids. With V trimmed by 5 bases and J by 7 bases, 11 bases remained unmatched. Germline CDR1 reads SGHVS; CDR2 reads FNYEAQ. The CDR3 DNA reads as TGTGCCAGCAGCCCCAGGACTAGCGGGGGGGCCTCGGGCGGGGAGCTGTTTTTT. It specifies CASSPRTSGGASGGELFF.

The chain employs TRBV4-1 and TRBJ2-3, with 10 bases matching TRBD2. In germline, CDR1 is MGHRA, CDR2 YSYEKL. V lost 4 bases and J lost 2; bases outside the gene matches: 18. The length of the CDR3 is 20 residues. CDR3: CASSRGLAADLFPLTDTQYF. The CDR3 nucleotides are TGCGCCAGCAGCCGAGGACTAGCGGCAGATCTCTTCCCTCTCACAGATACGCAGTATTTT.

On this clone: This same CDR3 is encoded by further DNA sequences in the sample. The chain carries TRBV4-3 and TRBJ1-6, with 7 positions matching TRBD1. The CDR3 length is 14 residues. CDR1 is LGHNA and CDR2 is YSLEER in the germline V gene. V lost 0 bases, J lost 9 bases, and 2 bases stayed unmatched. CDR3 region: CASSQDRGLSPLHF. The CDR3 DNA reads TGCGCCAGCAGCCAAGATAGGGGGCTTTCACCCCTCCACTTT.

The chain has TRBV28 and TRBJ2-1; 8 positions match TRBD2. V was pared by 6 bases and J by 3 bases, with 16 bases of the junction left unmatched. Germline-derived CDR1 and CDR2 are MDHEN and SYDVKM. The CDR3 sequence is 18 residues long. CDR3 region: CASSPFQLAGLDYNEQFF. CDR3 nucleotides: TGTGCCAGCAGCCCATTCCAATTAGCGGGACTGGACTACAATGAGCAGTTCTTC.

The genes are TRBV5-1 and TRBJ2-7; possibly TRBD2 for D (6 bases). V was pared by 4 bases and J by 5 bases, with 16 bases between. This CDR3 comprises 14 residues. Germline CDR1 reads SGHRS; CDR2 reads YFSETQ. The DNA of the CDR3 is TGCGCCAGCAGCCGAGCGGGCGGCGGGGACGAGCAGTACTTC. Its translation: CASSRAGGGDEQYF.

The chain employs TRBV29-1 and TRBJ1-1, with a possible D match to TRBD1 (5 bases). CDR3 length equals 10 residues. From germline, CDR1 is SQVTM and CDR2 ANQGSEA. Trimming removed 4 bases at V and 8 bases at J, with 8 bases between. The CDR3 loop is CSVGQWEAFF. CDR3 in DNA: TGCAGCGTTGGACAGTGGGAAGCTTTCTTT.

The chain is built from TRBV28 and TRBJ2-2, with unresolved D. V was trimmed by 0 bases and J by 0 bases, leaving 5 bases between them. This CDR3 is 15 amino acids long. From germline, CDR1 is MDHEN and CDR2 SYDVKM. The CDR3 DNA sequence: TGTGCCAGCAGTTTATGGGGCACGAACACCGGGGAGCTGTTTTTT. Its protein product is CASSLWGTNTGELFF. The whole variable domain, remainder taken from reference TRBV28 and TRBJ2-2, is DVKVTQSSRYLVKRTGEKVFLECVQDMDHENMFWYRQDPGLGLRLIYFSYDVKMKEKGDIPEGYSVSREKKERFSLILESASTNQTSMYLCASSLWGTNTGELFFGEGSRLTVL.

The rearrangement links TRBV27 to TRBJ1-2; 7 nucleotides line up with TRBD1. The germline CDR1 and CDR2 sequences are MNHEY and SMNVEV (reference sequence). Germline trimming cut 6 bases from V and 5 bases from J; bases unmatched to any gene: 6. There are 13 residues in the CDR3. CDR3 amino acids: CASSPQGGYGYTF. CDR3 DNA: TGTGCCAGCAGCCCTCAGGGGGGATATGGCTACACCTTC.

The V gene is TRBV4-3, the J gene TRBJ2-7, with TRBD2 identical over 8 bases. The V segment lost 1 base and the J segment 0 bases; nucleotides outside the gene matches: 5. Germline CDR1 and CDR2: LGHNA and YSLEER. CDR3 size: 16 residues. CDR3 residues: CASSQGVRGASYEQYF. The CDR3 DNA is TGCGCCAGCAGCCAAGGGGTGCGGGGGGCCTCCTACGAGCAGTACTTC.

This clone is a singleton in its sample. The J gene is TRBJ1-4, the V gene TRBV4-1; 7 bases are a match to TRBD1. V was clipped by 4 bases and J by 4 bases; unmatched bases: 3. The CDR3 loop spans 14 amino acids. Per the germline V gene, CDR1 is MGHRA and CDR2 is YSYEKL. The CDR3: CASSLGQLNEKLFF. CDR3 in DNA: TGCGCCAGCAGCCTGGGACAGCTTAATGAAAAACTGTTTTTT.

This clone was counted a single time. The junction does not match germline at one end; this may be a read error. V gene TRBV27 combines with J gene TRBJ1-6, with 8 bases fitting TRBD1. Germline V gives CDR1 MNHEY, CDR2 SMNVEV (reference sequence). This CDR3 has 10 amino acids. The CDR3 is CASRKGQELF. DNA for the CDR3: TGTGCCAGCAGGAAGGGACAGGAATTATTT.

The V gene is TRBV5-6, the J gene TRBJ2-7; unclear D gene. Trimming left V 4 bases short and J 2 bases short, with 7 bases between. This CDR3 has 12 residues. CDR1 is SGHDT and CDR2 is YYEEEE in the germline V gene. CDR3: CASSLETYEQYF. DNA of the CDR3: TGTGCCAGCAGCCTAGAAACCTACGAGCAGTACTTC.

The V gene is TRBV30, the J gene TRBJ2-7; TRBD1 agrees at 8 bases. Germline V CDR1 and CDR2: GTSNPN, SVGIG (reference sequence). The CDR3 sequence is 11 residues long. Trimming cost V 8 bases and J 10 bases; bases outside gene matches: 10. The CDR3 protein is CALGQGAEQYF. For the CDR3, the DNA is TGTGCCCTGGGGCAGGGGGCGGAACAGTACTTC.

V usage is TRBV7-8 and J usage is TRBJ2-7, with 11 nucleotides matching TRBD2. This CDR3 is built from 16 residues. Germline CDR1 reads SGHVS; CDR2 reads FQNEAQ. The V segment lost 5 bases and the J segment 4 bases; nucleotides outside the gene matches: 10. Here the CDR3 DNA reads TGTGCCAGCAGCGATAGCGGGAGGGCCCCCTGGTACGAGCAGTACTTC. Translating it yields CASSDSGRAPWYEQYF.